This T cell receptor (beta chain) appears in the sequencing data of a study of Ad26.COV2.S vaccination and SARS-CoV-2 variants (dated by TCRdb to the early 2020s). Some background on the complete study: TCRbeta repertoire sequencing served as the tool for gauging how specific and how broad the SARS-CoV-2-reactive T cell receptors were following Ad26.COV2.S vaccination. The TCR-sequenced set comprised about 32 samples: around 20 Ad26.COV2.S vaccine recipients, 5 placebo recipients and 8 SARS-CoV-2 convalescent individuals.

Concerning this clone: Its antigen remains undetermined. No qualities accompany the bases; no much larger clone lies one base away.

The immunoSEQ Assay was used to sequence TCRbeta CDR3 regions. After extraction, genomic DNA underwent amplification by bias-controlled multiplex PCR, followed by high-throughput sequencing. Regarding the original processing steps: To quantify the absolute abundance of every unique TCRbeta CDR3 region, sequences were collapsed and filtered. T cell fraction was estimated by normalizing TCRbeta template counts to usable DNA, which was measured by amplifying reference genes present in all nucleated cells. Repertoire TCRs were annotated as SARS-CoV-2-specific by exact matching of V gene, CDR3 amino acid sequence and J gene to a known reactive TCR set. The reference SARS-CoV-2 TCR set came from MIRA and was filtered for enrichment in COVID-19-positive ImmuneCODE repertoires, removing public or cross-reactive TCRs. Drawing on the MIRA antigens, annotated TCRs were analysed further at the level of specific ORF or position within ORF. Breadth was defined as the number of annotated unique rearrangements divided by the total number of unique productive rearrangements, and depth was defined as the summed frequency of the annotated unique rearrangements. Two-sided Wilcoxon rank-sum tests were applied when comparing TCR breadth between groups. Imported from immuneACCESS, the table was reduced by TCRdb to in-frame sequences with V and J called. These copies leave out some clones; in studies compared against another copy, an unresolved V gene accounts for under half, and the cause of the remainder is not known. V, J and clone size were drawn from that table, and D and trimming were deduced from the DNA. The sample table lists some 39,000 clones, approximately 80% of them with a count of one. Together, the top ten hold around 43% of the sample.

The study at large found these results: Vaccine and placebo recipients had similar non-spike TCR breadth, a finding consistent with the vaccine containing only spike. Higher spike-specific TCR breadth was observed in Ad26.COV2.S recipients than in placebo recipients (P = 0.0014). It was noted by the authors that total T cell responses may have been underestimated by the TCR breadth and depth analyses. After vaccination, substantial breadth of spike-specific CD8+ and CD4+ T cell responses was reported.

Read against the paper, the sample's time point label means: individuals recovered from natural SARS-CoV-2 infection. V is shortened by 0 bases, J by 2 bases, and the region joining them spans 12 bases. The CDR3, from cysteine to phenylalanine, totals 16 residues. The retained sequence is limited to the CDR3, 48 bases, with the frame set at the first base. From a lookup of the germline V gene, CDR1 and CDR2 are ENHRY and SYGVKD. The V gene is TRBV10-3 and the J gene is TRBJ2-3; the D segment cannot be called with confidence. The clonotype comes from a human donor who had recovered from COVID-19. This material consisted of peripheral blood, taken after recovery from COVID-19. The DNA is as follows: TGTGCCATCAGTGAGTCGGACCTTAACCCCACAGATACGCAGTATTTT. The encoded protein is CAISESDLNPTDTQYF.